Here is one TCR beta chain with its context. This sample was included in a study of blood T cell repertoires in COVID-19. At the level of the study: Donors in the United States, Italy and Spain gave samples during acute or convalescent COVID-19. From T cells, B-cell-depleted T cells, or PBMCs came the material, which was cDNA or gDNA.

Under the authors' procedure: The assay estimated nucleated cells by amplifying reference gene primers. Sequencing used immunoSEQ multiplex PCR; TCRdb keeps in-frame clones, though not all of them. D and trimming come from the DNA, and the V and J calls and clone size come from that table. In the table there are fewer than 110,000 clones, over 75% of which are singletons. The sequenced sample consisted of peripheral blood. The origin of this receptor is a human donor in a cohort sampled during active COVID-19.

The chain's CDR3 is CASSLGLDSYNEQFF. In nucleotides, the CDR3 is TGTGCCAGCAGCTTAGGACTAGACTCCTACAATGAGCAGTTCTTC. The chain combines TRBV7-7 with TRBJ2-1; D possibly corresponds to TRBD2 (6 bases). There are 15 residues in the CDR3. The germline gives CDR1 SSHAT, CDR2 FNYEAQ (reference sequence). V shed 1 base and J shed 0 bases, with 7 bases lying between them.